This TCR beta chain was observed in a study of cytomegalovirus exposure and HLA in healthy donors. The CDR3 sequence is 17 residues long. Germline V gene lookup returns CDR1 MGHRA and CDR2 YSYEKL. J was trimmed by 2 bases and V by 1 base; bases with no gene match: 7. The primer mix had 60 Vbeta and 13 Jbeta primers. TCRdb's copy holds only in-frame clones and misses some; the assay was immunoSEQ multiplex PCR. The sample consists of some 98,000 clones, about 81% of them appearing once. The sample was PBMCs. This sequence originates from a man aged 35 to 55 in good health and CMV-seronegative. The chain uses TRBV4-1 and TRBJ2-1, with 8 positions matching TRBD2. CDR3 sequence reads: CASSQVTGGVAYNEQFF. CDR3 bases: TGCGCCAGCAGCCAAGTCACGGGAGGGGTCGCCTACAATGAGCAGTTCTTC.